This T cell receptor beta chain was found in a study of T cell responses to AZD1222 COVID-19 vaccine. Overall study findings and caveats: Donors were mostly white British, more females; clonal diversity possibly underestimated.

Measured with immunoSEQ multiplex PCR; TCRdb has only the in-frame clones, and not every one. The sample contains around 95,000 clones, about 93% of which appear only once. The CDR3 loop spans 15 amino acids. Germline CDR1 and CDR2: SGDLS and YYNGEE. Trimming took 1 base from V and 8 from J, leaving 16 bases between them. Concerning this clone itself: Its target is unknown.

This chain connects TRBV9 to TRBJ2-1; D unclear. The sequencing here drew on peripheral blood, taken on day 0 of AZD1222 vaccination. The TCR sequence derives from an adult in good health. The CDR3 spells CASSVYGTVGDEQFF. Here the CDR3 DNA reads TGTGCCAGCAGCGTATATGGTACCGTGGGCGATGAGCAGTTCTTC.